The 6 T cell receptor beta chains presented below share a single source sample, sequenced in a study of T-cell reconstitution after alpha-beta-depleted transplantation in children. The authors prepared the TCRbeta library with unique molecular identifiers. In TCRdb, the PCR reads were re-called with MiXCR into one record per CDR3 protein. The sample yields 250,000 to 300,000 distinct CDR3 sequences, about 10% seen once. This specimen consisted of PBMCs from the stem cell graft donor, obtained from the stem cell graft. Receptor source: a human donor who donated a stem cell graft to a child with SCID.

CDR3 DNA: TGTGCCAGCAGCCTCGACTCTCGCGAGCAGTACTTC. Translation: CASSLDSREQYF. The chain links TRBV7-9 to TRBJ2-7; D remains unclear. V was trimmed by 5 bases and J by 6 bases, leaving 11 bases between them. There are 12 residues in the CDR3. Germline V gene lookup returns CDR1 SEHNR and CDR2 FQNEAQ (reference sequence).

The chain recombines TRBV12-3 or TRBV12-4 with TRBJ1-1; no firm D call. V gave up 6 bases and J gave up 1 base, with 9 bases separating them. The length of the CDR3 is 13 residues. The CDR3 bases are TGTGCCAGCAGGCCCAGACAGAACACTGAAGCTTTCTTT. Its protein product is CASRPRQNTEAFF.

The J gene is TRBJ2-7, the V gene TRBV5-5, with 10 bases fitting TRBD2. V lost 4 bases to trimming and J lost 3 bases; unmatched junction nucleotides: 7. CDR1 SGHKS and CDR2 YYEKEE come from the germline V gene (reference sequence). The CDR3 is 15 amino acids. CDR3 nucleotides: TGTGCCAGCAGCGGTAGCGGGGGGCCCAACTACGAGCAGTACTTC. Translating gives CASSGSGGPNYEQYF. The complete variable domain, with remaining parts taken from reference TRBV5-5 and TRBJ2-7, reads DAGVTQSPTHLIKTRGQQVTLRCSPISGHKSVSWYQQVLGQGPQFIFQYYEKEERGRGNFPDRFSARQFPNYSSELNVNALLLGDSALYLCASSGSGGPNYEQYFGPGTRLTVT.

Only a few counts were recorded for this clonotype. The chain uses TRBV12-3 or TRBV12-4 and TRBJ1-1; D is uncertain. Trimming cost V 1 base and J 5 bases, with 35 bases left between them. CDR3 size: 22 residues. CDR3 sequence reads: CASSLGIQYLPWARTLGTEAFF. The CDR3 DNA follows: TGTGCCAGCAGTTTAGGAATCCAATATCTTCCTTGGGCACGGACCCTGGGGACTGAAGCTTTCTTT.

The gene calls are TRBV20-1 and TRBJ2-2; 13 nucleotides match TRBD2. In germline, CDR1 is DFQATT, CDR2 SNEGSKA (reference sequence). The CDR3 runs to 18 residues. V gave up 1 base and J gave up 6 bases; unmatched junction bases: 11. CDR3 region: CSARALTSGGESAGELFF. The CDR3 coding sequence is TGCAGTGCTAGAGCCCTAACTAGCGGGGGGGAAAGTGCCGGGGAGCTGTTTTTT.

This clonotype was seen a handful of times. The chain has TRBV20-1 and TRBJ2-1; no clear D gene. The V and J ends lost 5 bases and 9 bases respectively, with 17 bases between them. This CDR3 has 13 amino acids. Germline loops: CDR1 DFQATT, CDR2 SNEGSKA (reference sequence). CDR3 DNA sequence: TGCAGTGCTCTCTCGCCGGCGGTTTTTGAGCAGTTCTTC. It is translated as CSALSPAVFEQFF.